This TCR beta chain was captured by sequencing in a study of blood T cells in healthy people across ages. This CDR3 has 13 residues. Trimming pared 0 bases from V and 9 bases from J, leaving 9 bases between. The germline V gene has CDR1 LGHNA and CDR2 YSLEER. This clonotype showed up just a few times. Primers used in a second PCR of roughly 6 to 11 cycles were a sample-barcoded 5' primer and a J-beta primer mix. Each cDNA was tagged by a template-switch adaptor containing 12 random nucleotides. TCRdb passed the 5' RACE reads through MiXCR, listing each CDR3 protein once. The profile shows about 1.5 million distinct CDR3 sequences, under 55% of them singletons.

The chain has TRBV4-3 and TRBJ2-1; tentative D call: TRBD1 (5 bases). The sequenced material came from blood. The TCR sequence derives from a woman between 18 and 30 years old in good health. CDR3 amino acids: CASSQDMGREQFF. CDR3 nucleotides: TGCGCCAGCAGCCAAGATATGGGGCGTGAGCAGTTCTTC.